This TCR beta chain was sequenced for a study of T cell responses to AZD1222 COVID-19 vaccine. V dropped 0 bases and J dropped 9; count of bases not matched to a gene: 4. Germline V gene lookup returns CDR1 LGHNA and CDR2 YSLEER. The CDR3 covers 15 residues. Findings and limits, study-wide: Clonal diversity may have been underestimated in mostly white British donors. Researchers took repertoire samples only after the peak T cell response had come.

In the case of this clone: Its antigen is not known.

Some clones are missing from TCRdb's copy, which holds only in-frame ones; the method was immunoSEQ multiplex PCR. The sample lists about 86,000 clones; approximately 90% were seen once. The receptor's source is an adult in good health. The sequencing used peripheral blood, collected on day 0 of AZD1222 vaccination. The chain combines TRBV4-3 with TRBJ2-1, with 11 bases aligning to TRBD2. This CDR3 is CASSQELAGAGEQFF. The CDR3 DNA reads TGCGCCAGCAGCCAAGAACTAGCGGGGGCGGGTGAGCAGTTCTTC.